This T cell receptor beta chain was observed in a study of shared clonotypes between healthy human individuals (TCRdb year 2020). In terms of the full investigation: A couple of women and a few men aged 18 to 49 years were included in the cohort. For each donor, CD4 naive and CD4 memory were each run on three plates, CD8 naive on two plates, and CD8 memory on one plate. Blood TCR repertoires of five healthy adults were deeply sequenced to estimate repertoire size and the extent of clonotype sharing between individuals. Libraries were prepared and TCR repertoires were sequenced by different laboratories using diverse techniques, in order to increase sequencing depth and limit assay-specific biases. Between about 0.94 and 10 billion PBMCs per donor were obtained by leukapheresis. The paper as a whole reports these results and caveats: Sampling was restricted to blood, and TCR repertoires in tissues likely differ from the TCR repertoires found in blood. Because the study included only a small number of donors, the genetic and exposure-history diversity represented was limited. Rarefaction of sorted-subset datasets indicated incomplete sequencing despite the large sequencing depth. When four donors were compared, the shared fraction of clonotypes was about 5.4% for naive CD4, about 4% for naive CD8, 2% to 2.5% for memory CD4, and 0.35% to 0.4% for memory CD8. Pairwise subsampling led to the expectation that sequencing depth would affect the degree of clonotype sharing among donors. Larger estimated clonotype richness was generally found for naive subsets than for memory subsets. Clonotypes shared by all four sorted-subset donors showed higher generation probabilities than non-shared clonotypes.

Using the deep immunoSEQ assay, TCR CDR3 regions were amplified from genomic DNA by multiplex PCR. For each cell subset, the extracted genomic DNA was distributed evenly across all wells of several immunoSEQ 96-well plates, and each plate served as one replicate. For sorted subsets, around 0.2 ug of genomic DNA, equivalent to around 31,000 T cell genomes, went into each replicate PCR. Purified libraries were quantified with a Qubit 3.0 fluorometer, sized on a Bioanalyzer 2100, and re-quantified with the KAPA Library Quantification kit. A separate single-read 150-cycle Illumina NextSeq 550 flow cell was used to sequence each immunoSEQ 96-well plate. The paper's processing steps were these. The immunoSEQ output contained only junctional sequences without quality scores, so filtering could not match that applied to full-length reads. Sequences were annotated with PyIR, a Python wrapper for IgBLAST v1.9, and V/J genes and CDR3 were assigned using IMGT germline references. Any read was removed if the V/J assignment was weak (E-value above 1e-6), the CDR3 was missing, or the read contained stop codons, out-of-frame junctions, or ambiguous translated residues. A V3J clonotype was defined by an identical inferred V gene, J gene, and CDR3 amino acid sequence. The percentage overlap between two repertoires was calculated by dividing the number of shared unique clonotypes by the size of the smaller repertoire. Repertoire richness was assessed with RTK rarefaction, the Chao1 estimator, and Recon v2.1 estimates of unobserved clonotypes. Generation probabilities were computed with OLGA for all TCRbeta clonotypes obtained by the gDNA method from a few donors. TCRdb mirrors the immuneACCESS table, restricted to in-frame sequences. Some clones are absent from its copies; in checked studies, under half trace to an unresolved V gene, and the reason for the others is unknown. D and trimming were read from the DNA, whereas the V and J calls and clone size are those reported in that table. The sample profile shows 300,000 to 400,000 clones; roughly 70% of them were found once. About 9.4% of the sample belongs to the ten largest clones.

According to the germline V gene, CDR1 reads MRHNA and CDR2 reads SNTAGT. The germline V and J ends show losses of 0 bases and 2 bases respectively, and no gene match explains 10 bases of the junction. Inclusive of the bounding cysteine and phenylalanine, the CDR3 is 19 residues long. Only the CDR3 DNA stays, 57 bases, in frame from base 1. The donors were healthy, HIV-negative adults who had no recently reported acute infections or vaccinations. Every donor was a Caucasian adult living in Nashville, Tennessee, USA. CD4+ T cells were enriched by magnetic negative selection; naive cells were then positively selected on CD45RA, and the negative fraction formed the memory subset. Blood was obtained by leukapheresis, after which PBMCs were separated by Ficoll-Histopaque density gradient centrifugation and cryopreserved in liquid nitrogen vapor phase. Purity and quantity of every magnetically sorted T cell population were checked by analytical flow cytometry. Genomic DNA was isolated from every sorted fraction and measured by UV absorbance on a Nanodrop 2000c.

Concerning this clone: The clone's antigen remains unknown. Base qualities were left out, and no much larger clone turns up one base away.

Specimen: memory CD4+ T cells sorted from blood. Read against the paper, the sample's cell subset or site label means: CD45RA-negative fraction. This chain joins TRBV6-4 to TRBJ2-1; 10 middle bases align to TRBD2. The TCR comes from a man aged 25 to 45 in good health. The DNA is as follows: TGTGCCAGCAGTGACTCTGCTAGCGGGAGTAGTTTCCCCTACAATGAGCAGTTCTTC. This codes for CASSDSASGSSFPYNEQFF.